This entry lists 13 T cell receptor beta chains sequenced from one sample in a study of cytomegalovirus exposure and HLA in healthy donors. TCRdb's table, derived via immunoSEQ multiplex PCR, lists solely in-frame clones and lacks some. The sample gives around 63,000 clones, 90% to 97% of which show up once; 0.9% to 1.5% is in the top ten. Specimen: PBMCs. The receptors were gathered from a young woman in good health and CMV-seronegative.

The CDR3 nucleotides are TGCGCCAGCAGCCAAGGGACAGGGGTAGAACGCCAAGGTGGGCCCCTCCACTTT. It translates to CASSQGTGVERQGGPLHF. This chain links TRBV4-1 with TRBJ1-6; 9 nucleotides match TRBD1. This CDR3 has 18 residues. CDR1 MGHRA and CDR2 YSYEKL come from the germline V gene. J lost 13 bases, V lost 1 base, and 17 bases had no gene match.

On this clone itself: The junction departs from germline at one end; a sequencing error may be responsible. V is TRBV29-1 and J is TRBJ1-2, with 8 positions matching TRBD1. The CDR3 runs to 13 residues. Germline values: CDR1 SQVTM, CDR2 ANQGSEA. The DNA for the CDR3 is TGCAGCCCAGGGCTAGCGGACAGGGCCGGGTTAAGCTTC. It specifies CSPGLADRAGLSF.

The CDR3 region is CASSSSADTQYF. DNA for the CDR3: TGTGCCAGCAGTAGCTCCGCAGATACGCAGTATTTT. J is TRBJ2-3 and V is TRBV6-5; D is undetermined. V dropped 5 bases and J dropped 4 bases, with 7 bases sitting between them. Germline V gives CDR1 MNHEY, CDR2 SVGAGI. The CDR3 spans 12 residues.

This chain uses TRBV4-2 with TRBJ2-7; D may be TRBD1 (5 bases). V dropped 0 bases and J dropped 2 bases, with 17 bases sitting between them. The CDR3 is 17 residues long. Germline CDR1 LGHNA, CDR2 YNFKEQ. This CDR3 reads CASSQEGPQEGPYEQYF. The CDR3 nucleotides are TGTGCCAGCAGCCAAGAGGGGCCCCAGGAAGGTCCCTACGAGCAGTACTTC.

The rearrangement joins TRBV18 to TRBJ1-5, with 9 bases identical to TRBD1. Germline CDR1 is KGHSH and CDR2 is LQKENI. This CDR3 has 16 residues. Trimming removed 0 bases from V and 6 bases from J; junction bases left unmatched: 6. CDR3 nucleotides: TGTGCCAGCTCACCACCCGGACAGGGGATCGGTCAGCCCCAGCATTTT. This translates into CASSPPGQGIGQPQHF.

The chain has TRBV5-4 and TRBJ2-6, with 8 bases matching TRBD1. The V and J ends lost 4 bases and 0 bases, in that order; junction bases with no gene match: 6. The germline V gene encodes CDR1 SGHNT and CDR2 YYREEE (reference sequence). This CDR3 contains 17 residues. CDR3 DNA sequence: TGTGCCAGCAGCCCGCGGACAGGGACCTCTGGGGCCAACGTCCTGACTTTC. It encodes CASSPRTGTSGANVLTF.

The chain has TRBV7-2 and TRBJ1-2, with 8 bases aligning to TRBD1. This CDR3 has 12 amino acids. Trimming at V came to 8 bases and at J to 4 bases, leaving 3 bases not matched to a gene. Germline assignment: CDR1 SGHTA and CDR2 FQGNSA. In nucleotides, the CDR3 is TGTGCCAGCGGACAGGGTGCCTATGGCTACACCTTC. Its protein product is CASGQGAYGYTF.

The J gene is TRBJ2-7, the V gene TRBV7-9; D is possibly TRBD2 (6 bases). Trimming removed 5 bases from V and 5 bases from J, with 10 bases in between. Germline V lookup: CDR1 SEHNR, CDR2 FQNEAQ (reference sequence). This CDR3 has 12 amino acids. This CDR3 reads CASSRGTNEQYF. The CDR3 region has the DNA TGTGCCAGCAGCCGGGGGACGAACGAGCAGTACTTC.

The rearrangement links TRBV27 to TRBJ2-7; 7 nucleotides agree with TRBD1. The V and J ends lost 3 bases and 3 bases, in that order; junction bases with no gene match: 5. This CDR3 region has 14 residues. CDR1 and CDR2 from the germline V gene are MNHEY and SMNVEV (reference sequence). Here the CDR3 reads CASSFSAGGYEQYF. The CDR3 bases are TGTGCCAGCAGTTTTTCCGCAGGGGGCTACGAGCAGTACTTC.

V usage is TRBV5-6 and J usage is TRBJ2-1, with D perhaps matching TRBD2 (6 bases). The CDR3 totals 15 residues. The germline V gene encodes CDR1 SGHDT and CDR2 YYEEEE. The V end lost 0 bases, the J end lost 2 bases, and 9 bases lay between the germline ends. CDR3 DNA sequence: TGTGCCAGCAGCTTGGTAGCGGTCACCTACAATGAGCAGTTCTTC. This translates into CASSLVAVTYNEQFF.

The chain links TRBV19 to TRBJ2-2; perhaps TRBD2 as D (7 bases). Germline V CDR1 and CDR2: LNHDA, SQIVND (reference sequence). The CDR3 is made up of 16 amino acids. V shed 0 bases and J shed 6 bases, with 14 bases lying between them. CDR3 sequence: CASSIDWGGRSGELFF. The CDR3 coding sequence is TGTGCCAGTAGTATAGACTGGGGGGGCCGCTCCGGGGAGCTGTTTTTT.

CDR3 DNA: TGCGCCAGCAGTGAGGGGCCCTCAGGGTACGCGCAGTATTTT. Residues: CASSEGPSGYAQYF. This chain joins TRBV10-1 and TRBJ2-3; maybe TRBD1 (5 bases). The V end was cut by 2 bases, the J end by 10 bases, with 16 bases between. The CDR3 sequence is 14 residues long. Per the germline V gene, CDR1 is WNHNN and CDR2 is SYGVQD (reference sequence).

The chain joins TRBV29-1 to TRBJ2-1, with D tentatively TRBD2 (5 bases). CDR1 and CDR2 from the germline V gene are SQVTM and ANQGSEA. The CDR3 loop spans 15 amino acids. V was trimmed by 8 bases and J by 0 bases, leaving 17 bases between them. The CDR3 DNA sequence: TGCAGCCAAGGCCCAGCGGAGATCTCCTACAATGAGCAGTTCTTC. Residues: CSQGPAEISYNEQFF.